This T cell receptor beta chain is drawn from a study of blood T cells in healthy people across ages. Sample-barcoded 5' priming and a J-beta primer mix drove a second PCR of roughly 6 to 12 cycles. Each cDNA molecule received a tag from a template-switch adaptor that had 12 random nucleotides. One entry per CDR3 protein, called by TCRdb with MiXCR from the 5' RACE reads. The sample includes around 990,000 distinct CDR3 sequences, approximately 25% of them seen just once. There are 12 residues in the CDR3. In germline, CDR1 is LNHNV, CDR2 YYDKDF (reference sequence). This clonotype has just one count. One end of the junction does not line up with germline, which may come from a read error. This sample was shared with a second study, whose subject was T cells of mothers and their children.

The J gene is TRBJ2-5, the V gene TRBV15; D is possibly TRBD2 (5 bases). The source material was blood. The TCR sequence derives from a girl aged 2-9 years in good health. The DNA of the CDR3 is TGTGCCACCAGCAGAGCAGAGGGTCCGCTTTTCTTC. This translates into CATSRAEGPLFF. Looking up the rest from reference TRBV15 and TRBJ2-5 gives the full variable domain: DAMVIQNPRYQVTQFGKPVTLSCSQTLNHNVMYWYQQKSSQAPKLLFHYYDKDFNNEADTPDNFQSRRPNTSFCFLDIRSPGLGDTAMYLCATSRAEGPLFFGPGTRLLVL.